The clone carrying this T cell receptor (beta chain) was observed at least ten times. These data are taken from a study of response to subunit inactivated influenza vaccine. MiXCR, applied by TCRdb to the RT-PCR reads, yields one record per CDR3 protein. The sample shows approximately 310,000 distinct CDR3 sequences, about a fifth of them seen only once. Germline V gene sequence: CDR1 MGHDK, CDR2 SYGVNS. Deletions cut 7 bases from V and 2 bases from J, with 14 bases between. This CDR3 has 14 residues. The chain employs TRBV25-1 and TRBJ1-2; D perhaps matches TRBD1 (5 bases). Sequenced material: PBMCs from blood, taken approximately 20 months after vaccination. This sequence was found in a man aged 45-69 years who received an inactivated influenza vaccine. The CDR3 is CASNPHGDNYGYTF. In DNA, the CDR3 is TGTGCCAGCAACCCTCACGGGGACAACTATGGCTACACCTTC.